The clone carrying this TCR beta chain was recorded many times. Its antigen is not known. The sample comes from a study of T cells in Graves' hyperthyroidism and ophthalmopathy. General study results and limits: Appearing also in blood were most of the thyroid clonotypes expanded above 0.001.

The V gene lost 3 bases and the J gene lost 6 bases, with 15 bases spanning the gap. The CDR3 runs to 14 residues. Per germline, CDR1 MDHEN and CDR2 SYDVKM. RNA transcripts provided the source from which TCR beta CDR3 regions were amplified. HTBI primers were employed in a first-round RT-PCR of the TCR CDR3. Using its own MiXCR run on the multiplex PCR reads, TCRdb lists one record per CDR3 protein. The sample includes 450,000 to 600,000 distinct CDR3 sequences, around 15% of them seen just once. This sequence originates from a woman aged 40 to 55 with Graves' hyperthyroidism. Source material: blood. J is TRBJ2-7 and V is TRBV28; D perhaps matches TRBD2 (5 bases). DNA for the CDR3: TGTGCCAGCAGTTTGGCGGGTTACCCCTGCGAGCAGTACTTC. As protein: CASSLAGYPCEQYF.